Here is one T cell receptor beta chain with its context. This CDR3 has 15 amino acids. The V and J ends lost 6 bases and 5 bases, in that order; junction bases with no gene match: 6. Per the germline V gene, CDR1 is SGHAT and CDR2 is FQNNGV. This sample was included in a study of blood T cell repertoires in COVID-19. Background on the study: Researchers got acute and convalescent COVID-19 samples from the United States, Italy and Spain. The analysed material was cDNA or gDNA that came from T cells, B-cell-depleted T cells, or PBMCs.

Measured with immunoSEQ multiplex PCR; TCRdb has only the in-frame clones, and not every one. The sample shows approximately 300,000 clones, more than 70% of them seen only once. This TCR was sampled from a woman in her forties or fifties with acute or convalescent COVID-19. This rearrangement joins TRBV11-2 to TRBJ2-1, with 11 bases matching TRBD2. Sequencing was performed on peripheral blood. The CDR3 DNA follows: TGTGCCAGCAGTTCTCCGACTAGCGGGGACAATGAGCAGTTCTTC. Its protein is CASSSPTSGDNEQFF.